These T cell receptor beta chains were read from a single sample in a study of OX40 agonist ivuxolimab in advanced cancers. Produced via immunoSEQ multiplex PCR; TCRdb's table is partial and in-frame only. The profile covers approximately 77,000 clones, with 70% to 85% appearing a single time and roughly 0.48% taken by the ten largest. The sequencing used CD4+ or CD8+ T cells sorted from blood, collected in a trial of the OX40 agonist ivuxolimab. Every receptor here comes from an adult with an advanced solid tumor such as melanoma, head and neck, liver or kidney cancer. CDR3s include the opening cysteine and the closing phenylalanine or tryptophan. Each record gives: CDR3 protein, CDR3 DNA, V gene, J gene, clone size, CDR3 length, D gene. The D gene is left open where the match is weak. A row's size may be missing; if present it is once, few, many or a size class.

CDR3: CASSQNLQTGELFF
DNA: TGTGCCAGCAGTCAAAACCTCCAGACCGGGGAGCTGTTTTTT
V: TRBV2
J: TRBJ2-2
size: -
length: 14
D: -

CDR3: CAIRDAVNTEAFF
DNA: TGTGCCATCCGAGACGCGGTTAACACTGAAGCTTTCTTT
V: TRBV10-3
J: TRBJ1-1
size: -
length: 13
D: -

CDR3: CASSLFGPINEKLFF
DNA: TGCGCCAGCAGCTTGTTCGGGCCTATTAATGAAAAACTGTTTTTT
V: TRBV5-1
J: TRBJ1-4
size: -
length: 15
D: -

CDR3: CASRVPRGNQPQHF
DNA: TGTGCCAGCAGGGTCCCAAGGGGCAATCAGCCCCAGCATTTT
V: TRBV6-1
J: TRBJ1-5
size: -
length: 14
D: -

CDR3: CASSSIQETQYF
DNA: TGTGCCAGCAGCTCGATCCAAGAGACCCAGTACTTC
V: TRBV5-4
J: TRBJ2-5
size: -
length: 12
D: -

CDR3: CASSKGGNTEAFF
DNA: TGTGCCAGCAGCAAGGGTGGGAACACTGAAGCTTTCTTT
V: TRBV5-4
J: TRBJ1-1
size: -
length: 13
D: -

CDR3: CAISAKDLGYTF
DNA: TGTGCCATCAGTGCGAAGGATTTAGGCTACACCTTC
V: TRBV10-3
J: TRBJ1-2
size: -
length: 12
D: -

CDR3: CASSPRTGRSSYEQYF
DNA: TGTGCCAGCAGCCCCCGGACAGGCAGAAGCTCCTACGAGCAGTACTTC
V: TRBV7-2
J: TRBJ2-7
size: -
length: 16
D: TRBD1

CDR3: CASSLGGSSYNEQFF
DNA: TGTGCCAGCAGCTTGGGTGGGAGCTCCTACAATGAGCAGTTCTTC
V: TRBV5-8
J: TRBJ2-1
size: -
length: 15
D: -

CDR3: CASSLARNIIDTF
DNA: TGTGCCAGCAGCTTAGCCCGGAACATAATCGACACCTTC
V: TRBV7-9
J: TRBJ1-2
size: -
length: 13
D: -

CDR3: CASSRSGIYEQYF
DNA: TGCGCCAGCAGCCGTAGCGGGATCTACGAGCAGTACTTC
V: TRBV5-1
J: TRBJ2-7
size: -
length: 13
D: TRBD2

CDR3: CARSEVVQDRYNQPQHF
DNA: TGTGCCAGAAGCGAGGTGGTCCAGGACAGGTACAATCAGCCCCAGCATTTT
V: TRBV5-3
J: TRBJ1-5
size: -
length: 17
D: TRBD1

CDR3: CASSVAQGIGETQYF
DNA: TGTGCCAGCAGCGTAGCACAGGGGATAGGGGAGACCCAGTACTTC
V: TRBV9
J: TRBJ2-5
size: -
length: 15
D: TRBD1

CDR3: CASSGWTVNSPLHF
DNA: TGTGCCAGCAGCGGATGGACCGTCAATTCACCCCTCCACTTT
V: TRBV9
J: TRBJ1-6
size: -
length: 14
D: -

CDR3: CASSAGTGRYGYTF
DNA: TGTGCCAGCAGCGCAGGGACAGGGAGGTATGGCTACACCTTC
V: TRBV9
J: TRBJ1-2
size: -
length: 14
D: TRBD1

CDR3: CASRREGGAFEQYF
DNA: TGTGCCAGCAGGCGAGAGGGGGGGGCTTTCGAGCAGTACTTC
V: TRBV28
J: TRBJ2-7
size: -
length: 14
D: -

CDR3: CAISPRGWTEQETQYF
DNA: TGTGCCATCAGCCCCCGAGGGTGGACAGAGCAAGAGACCCAGTACTTC
V: TRBV10-3
J: TRBJ2-5
size: -
length: 16
D: -

CDR3: CASRERGSSYNSPLHF
DNA: TGCGCCAGCAGGGAGAGGGGGAGCTCCTATAATTCACCCCTCCACTTT
V: TRBV5-1
J: TRBJ1-6
size: -
length: 16
D: -

CDR3: CASRGPLGGELFF
DNA: TGTGCCAGCAGGGGGCCTCTCGGCGGGGAGCTGTTTTTT
V: TRBV4-2
J: TRBJ2-2
size: -
length: 13
D: -

CDR3: CASSINGQDNEQFF
DNA: TGTGCCAGCAGCATAAACGGACAGGACAATGAGCAGTTCTTC
V: TRBV7-3
J: TRBJ2-1
size: -
length: 14
D: TRBD1

CDR3: CASRKSGRDYEQYF
DNA: TGTGCCAGCAGAAAAAGCGGCAGGGACTACGAGCAGTACTTC
V: TRBV28
J: TRBJ2-7
size: -
length: 14
D: -

CDR3: CASSLTGYNEQFF
DNA: TGCGCCAGCAGCCTGACAGGCTACAATGAGCAGTTCTTC
V: TRBV5-1
J: TRBJ2-1
size: -
length: 13
D: -

CDR3: CAISLGTGGNTNEQYF
DNA: TGTGCCATCAGCCTCGGGACAGGGGGAAATACTAACGAGCAGTACTTC
V: TRBV10-3
J: TRBJ2-7
size: -
length: 16
D: TRBD1

CDR3: CASSSAQETQYF
DNA: TGTGCCAGCAGCTCAGCCCAAGAGACCCAGTACTTC
V: TRBV11-3
J: TRBJ2-5
size: once
length: 12
D: -

CDR3: CASSKWSGASNQPQHF
DNA: TGTGCCAGCAGCAAGTGGAGCGGGGCGAGCAATCAGCCCCAGCATTTT
V: TRBV7-9
J: TRBJ1-5
size: -
length: 16
D: -

CDR3: CASSSIGQGASYEQYF
DNA: TGTGCCAGCAGTTCCATCGGACAGGGGGCCTCCTACGAGCAGTACTTC
V: TRBV28
J: TRBJ2-7
size: -
length: 16
D: TRBD1

CDR3: CASSLVNLAGGETQYF
DNA: TGTGCCAGCAGTTTGGTGAATTTAGCGGGTGGGGAGACCCAGTACTTC
V: TRBV28
J: TRBJ2-5
size: -
length: 16
D: TRBD2

CDR3: CASSQELKRGGTGELFF
DNA: TGTGCCAGCAGCCAAGAACTAAAGAGGGGGGGAACCGGGGAGCTGTTTTTT
V: TRBV14
J: TRBJ2-2
size: -
length: 17
D: -

CDR3: CASSLRRQGHNTEAFF
DNA: TGTGCCAGCAGTTTGAGGAGACAGGGACATAACACTGAAGCTTTCTTT
V: TRBV6-5
J: TRBJ1-1
size: -
length: 16
D: TRBD1

CDR3: CASSVGQGYSYNEQFF
DNA: TGTGCCAGTAGTGTCGGACAGGGGTATTCTTACAATGAGCAGTTCTTC
V: TRBV19
J: TRBJ2-1
size: -
length: 16
D: TRBD1

CDR3: CASSGEGDTQYF
DNA: TGTGCCAGCAGCGGCGAGGGAGATACGCAGTATTTT
V: TRBV9
J: TRBJ2-3
size: -
length: 12
D: -

CDR3: CASSSGSGAAGNTIYF
DNA: TGTGCCAGCAGCTCCGGATCAGGGGCGGCTGGAAACACCATATATTTT
V: TRBV7-6
J: TRBJ1-3
size: -
length: 16
D: -

CDR3: CAITKTGTMSNEQFF
DNA: TGTGCCATCACTAAGACCGGGACTATGAGCAATGAGCAGTTCTTC
V: TRBV10-3
J: TRBJ2-1
size: -
length: 15
D: TRBD2

CDR3: CASSPGARVYGYTF
DNA: TGTGCCAGCAGTCCGGGAGCCAGAGTCTATGGCTACACCTTC
V: TRBV28
J: TRBJ1-2
size: -
length: 14
D: -

CDR3: CASGLVSGGQNTGELFF
DNA: TGTGCTAGTGGTTTGGTGTCAGGGGGCCAGAACACCGGGGAGCTGTTTTTT
V: TRBV12-5
J: TRBJ2-2
size: -
length: 17
D: TRBD1

CDR3: CASSQTASNEKLFF
DNA: TGTGCCAGTAGCCAGACAGCTTCTAATGAAAAACTGTTTTTT
V: TRBV19
J: TRBJ1-4
size: once
length: 14
D: -

CDR3: CASSSPEVSSYEQYF
DNA: TGTGCCAGCAGTTCTCCCGAGGTTAGCTCCTACGAGCAGTACTTC
V: TRBV6-6
J: TRBJ2-7
size: -
length: 15
D: -

CDR3: CASSVKVNTEAFF
DNA: TGTGCCAGCAGCGTAAAGGTGAACACTGAAGCTTTCTTT
V: TRBV9
J: TRBJ1-1
size: -
length: 13
D: -

CDR3: CASSPGWGVNTEAFF
DNA: TGTGCCAGCAGCCCCGGGTGGGGGGTTAACACTGAAGCTTTCTTT
V: TRBV5-5
J: TRBJ1-1
size: -
length: 15
D: -